These 20 T cell receptor beta chains were sequenced from one sample in a study of blood T cell repertoires in COVID-19 (dated by TCRdb to the early 2020s). The library was produced with the immunoSEQ multiplex PCR assay. Imported from immuneACCESS, the table was reduced by TCRdb to in-frame sequences with V and J called. These copies leave out some clones; in studies compared against another copy, an unresolved V gene accounts for under half, and the cause of the remainder is not known. Recorded for this sample are about 370,000 clones; just under 90% of them occurred a single time. The top ten hold 1.5% to 2% of the sample. The material sequenced was PBMCs or T cells enriched from blood (not recorded which). The receptors originated from a woman in her thirties who had recovered from COVID-19.

CDR3 DNA: TGTGCCAGCAGCCCTCCTCTCCCGGAAGCTTTCTTT. Translation gives CASSPPLPEAFF. The V call is TRBV7-9, the J call TRBJ1-1; D remains unclear. This CDR3 has 12 residues. Trimming removed 5 bases at V and 8 bases at J, with 12 bases between. Germline V gene sequence: CDR1 SEHNR, CDR2 FQNEAQ (reference sequence).

The chain has TRBV11-2 and TRBJ2-1, with D possibly TRBD2 on 5 matching bases. The germline CDR1 and CDR2 sequences are SGHAT and FQNNGV. CDR3 length: 13 residues. V dropped 1 base and J dropped 8 bases, with 9 bases sitting between them. This CDR3 is CASSLGLGDEQFF. The CDR3 nucleotides are TGTGCCAGCAGCTTAGGGCTCGGGGATGAGCAGTTCTTC.

The rearrangement joins TRBV20-1 to TRBJ1-2; tentatively, D is TRBD1 (5 bases). V was pared by 3 bases and J by 7 bases, with 9 bases between. Germline values: CDR1 DFQATT, CDR2 SNEGSKA (reference sequence). The CDR3 covers 11 residues. CDR3 DNA: TGCAGTGCTAGGGGGGGTTCTGGCTACACCTTC. Protein product: CSARGGSGYTF.

The CDR3: CASSSGRNEQYF. For the CDR3, the DNA is TGTGCCAGCTCTAGCGGGAGAAACGAGCAGTACTTC. V usage is TRBV28 and J usage is TRBJ2-7; 10 bases are a match to TRBD2. Germline CDR1 MDHEN, CDR2 SYDVKM. With 8 bases clipped from V and 5 bases from J, the junction kept 3 bases outside the gene matches. CDR3 length equals 12 residues.

This chain links TRBV30 with TRBJ1-1; D unclear. Germline V gives CDR1 GTSNPN, CDR2 SVGIG (reference sequence). The length of the CDR3 is 11 residues. V dropped 4 bases and J dropped 5 bases, with 8 bases sitting between them. CDR3 residues: CAWTPLTEAFF. CDR3 nucleotide sequence: TGTGCCTGGACCCCTCTAACTGAAGCTTTCTTT.

This chain connects TRBV5-1 to TRBJ2-5; no reliable D call. The CDR3 sequence is 14 residues long. Trimming removed 0 bases from V and 2 bases from J, with 8 bases in between. Germline V lookup: CDR1 SGHRS, CDR2 YFSETQ. The CDR3 DNA reads TGCGCCAGCAGCTTGGTGACTCCACAAGAGACCCAGTACTTC. Translating it yields CASSLVTPQETQYF.

The CDR3: CASSQSANSNWNTEAFF. CDR3 coding DNA: TGCGCCAGCAGCCAGAGTGCAAACAGCAATTGGAACACTGAAGCTTTCTTT. The chain employs TRBV4-3 and TRBJ1-1; D ambiguous. CDR3 length: 17 amino acids. The V gene lost 3 bases and the J gene lost 1 base, with 18 bases spanning the gap. The germline V gene encodes CDR1 LGHNA and CDR2 YSLEER.

The chain links TRBV11-2 to TRBJ2-1; TRBD2 matches 10 bases. Trimming at V came to 4 bases and at J to 9 bases, leaving 6 bases not matched to a gene. This CDR3 comprises 14 residues. CDR1 and CDR2 from the germline V gene are SGHAT and FQNNGV. CDR3 protein: CASSSLAGVGEQFF. As DNA, the CDR3 is TGTGCCAGCAGCTCTCTAGCGGGAGTGGGTGAGCAGTTCTTC.

A few counts support this clone. The genes are TRBV5-4 and TRBJ2-1; TRBD1 aligns across 10 bases. V shed 0 bases, J shed 8 bases, and the junction held 5 bases outside the gene matches. Germline CDR1 and CDR2: SGHNT and YYREEE (reference sequence). The CDR3 extends over 15 amino acids. For the CDR3, the DNA is TGTGCCAGCAGCTTGGCGGGACAGGGGATCGATGAGCAGTTCTTC. Amino acid sequence: CASSLAGQGIDEQFF.

This clone was picked up one time. The CDR3 here is CASSLYLGTPYEQYF. In DNA form, the CDR3 reads TGTGCCAGCAGTCTTTATCTAGGGACACCCTACGAGCAGTACTTC. This chain joins TRBV7-3 and TRBJ2-7; D is possibly TRBD1 (6 bases). Germline lookup yields CDR1 SGHTA and CDR2 FQGTGA. V shed 6 bases and J shed 2 bases, with 17 bases lying between them. This CDR3 is 15 amino acids long.

The chain combines TRBV7-3 with TRBJ2-2, with a tentative D call TRBD1 (7 bases). There are 15 residues in the CDR3. In germline, CDR1 is SGHTA, CDR2 FQGTGA. Trimming stripped 3 bases from V and 3 bases from J, with 11 bases between. As DNA, the CDR3 is TGTGCCAGCAGCTTGTTCAGGGGGGACACCGGGGAGCTGTTTTTT. Protein sequence: CASSLFRGDTGELFF.

The V call is TRBV5-1, the J call TRBJ1-2; TRBD1 matches at 10 bases. Germline V gives CDR1 SGHRS, CDR2 YFSETQ. This CDR3 has 15 amino acids. The ends lost 4 bases at V and 4 bases at J; junction bases unmatched: 7. The CDR3 nucleotides are TGCGCCAGCAGCCCGACAGGGGGCGTTGGCTATGGCTACACCTTC. Its translation is CASSPTGGVGYGYTF.

There are a few counts of this clone. This chain links TRBV18 with TRBJ2-2, with a possible D match to TRBD2 (5 bases). The length of the CDR3 is 16 residues. Trimming stripped 1 base from V and 6 bases from J, with 15 bases between. Germline V gives CDR1 KGHSH, CDR2 LQKENI. The CDR3 loop is CASSPLPSSGSGELFF. Here the CDR3 DNA reads TGTGCCAGCTCACCACTGCCTAGCTCCGGGTCCGGGGAGCTGTTTTTT.

This clone was seen just once. This rearrangement joins TRBV5-6 to TRBJ2-5; weak D call: TRBD1 (5 bases). The CDR3 has 16 amino acids. Germline lookup yields CDR1 SGHDT and CDR2 YYEEEE. V was shortened by 2 bases and J by 5 bases, with 19 bases between the two germline ends. This chain's CDR3 is CASSLLSKIWGETQYF. CDR3 DNA sequence: TGTGCCAGCAGCTTATTGTCTAAAATTTGGGGCGAGACCCAGTACTTC.

This clone was picked up one time. The chain employs TRBV6-2 or TRBV6-3 and TRBJ1-5; the D is unclear. The length of the CDR3 is 16 residues. From germline, CDR1 is MNHEY and CDR2 SVGEGT. The ends were cut back, 6 bases at V and 2 bases at J, with 17 bases in the middle. The CDR3 nucleotides are TGTGCCAGCAGCCCTCTAGAGGGTCGGGGCAATCAGCCCCAGCATTTT. Its translation: CASSPLEGRGNQPQHF.

This chain uses TRBV20-1 with TRBJ2-5, with D uncertain. Trimming cost V 3 bases and J 2 bases, with 4 bases left between them. Germline V gene sequence: CDR1 DFQATT, CDR2 SNEGSKA (reference sequence). CDR3 length: 11 amino acids. The CDR3 DNA sequence: TGCAGTGCTAGCGTACAAGAGACCCAGTACTTC. Its translation: CSASVQETQYF.

This clone was detected only a few times. This chain links TRBV5-1 with TRBJ2-7, with D hard to call. This CDR3 is built from 15 residues. The germline CDR1 and CDR2 sequences are SGHRS and YFSETQ. The germline V and J ends were trimmed by 0 bases and 2 bases, with 12 bases remaining between them. CDR3 bases: TGCGCCAGCAGCTTGGTAGCCTCCGCTCCCTACGAGCAGTACTTC. It translates to CASSLVASAPYEQYF.

On this clone itself: A junction boundary mismatches the germline segment, possibly from a read error. This chain links TRBV9 with TRBJ2-4, with 7 positions matching TRBD1. The length of the CDR3 is 16 residues. Germline V CDR1 and CDR2: SGDLS, YYNGEE. For the CDR3, the DNA is TGTGCCAGCAGCGCCATAGGGGGCAGAGCCCAAAACATTCAGTACTTC. Its translation is CASSAIGGRAQNIQYF. The whole variable domain, remainder taken from reference TRBV9 and TRBJ2-4, is DSGVTQTPKHLITATGQRVTLRCSPRSGDLSVYWYQQSLDQGLQFLIQYYNGEERAKGNILERFSAQQFPDLHSELNLSSLELGDSALYFCASSAIGGRAQNIQYFGAGTRLSVL.

A note on this clone: One junction end does not reproduce the germline sequence, and a read error may be involved. The rearrangement uses TRBV7-7 and TRBJ2-2; TRBD1 agrees at 7 bases. The CDR3 is made up of 15 amino acids. Germline V gene sequence: CDR1 SSHAT, CDR2 FNYEAQ (reference sequence). CDR3 region: CASSLAGGLAGELFF. CDR3 DNA sequence: TGTGCTAGCAGCTTAGCAGGGGGTCTGGCCGGGGAGCTGTTTTTT.

The gene calls are TRBV3-1 (or the pseudogene TRBV3-2) and TRBJ1-4, with D uncertain. Trimming removed 5 bases from V and 4 bases from J, with 14 bases in between. Germline CDR1 and CDR2: LGHDT and YNNKEL (reference sequence). The CDR3 sequence is 15 residues long. The CDR3 DNA reads as TGTGCCAGCAGCTATGGGCCAGCAAATAATGAAAAACTGTTTTTT. It is translated as CASSYGPANNEKLFF.